The TCR beta chain described here comes from a study of T cell repertoires in cytomegalovirus infection (dated by TCRdb to about 2019). Study-level background: The peptide stimulations were aimed at well-studied HLA-B-restricted epitopes as well as recently identified HLA-C-restricted CMV epitopes, whose presentation resists viral immunomodulation. Donor HLA type was relevant to the analysis, as public TCR beta signatures indicated carriage of CMV infection together with the matching HLA type.

This clonotype showed up just a few times. This clone's antigen is unknown. No much larger clone is present one base from it, and per-base qualities are unavailable. Sequencing used an Illumina HiSeq 1500. TCRdb handled the public reads itself, with Q25 trimming in fastp and clone calling in MiXCR, and kept productive beta chains. Rows are unified per CDR3 protein, each entry keeping the most common DNA and genes. The table for this sample lists 250,000 to 400,000 distinct CDR3 sequences; more than 20% of them were counted only once. 10% to 15% of the sample belongs to the ten largest clones. The CDR3 spans 15 residues, from the cysteine through the phenylalanine. The only DNA kept is the CDR3, 45 bases in frame from the first base. The junction carries 8 bases between V and J, which are trimmed by 1 base and 1 base respectively. General findings and caveats noted by the study authors: The ex vivo response was dominated by HLA-C-restricted CMV-specific TCR beta clonotypes, which also provided the single most frequent clonotype in two of eight donors. In both this cohort and an independent cohort of over 350 donors, the cumulative frequency of public TCR beta family members distinguished carriers of CMV infection plus the relevant HLA type.

This specimen's treatment or condition label, per the study, means: in vitro stimulation with specific CMV peptide epitopes to enrich CMV-specific T cells. This sample comprised cultured PBMCs, obtained from culture after CMV antigen stimulation. The clonotype originates from a human donor in good health (CMV status not recorded). Some clones in this sample may be carry-over from other donors' samples. Recombination joined TRBV12-3 or TRBV12-4 with TRBJ2-1; possibly the D gene is TRBD2, per 5 matching bases. CDR3 reads: CASSLEDSSYNEQFF. The DNA is as follows: TGTGCCAGCAGTTTAGAGGACTCATCCTACAATGAGCAGTTCTTC.